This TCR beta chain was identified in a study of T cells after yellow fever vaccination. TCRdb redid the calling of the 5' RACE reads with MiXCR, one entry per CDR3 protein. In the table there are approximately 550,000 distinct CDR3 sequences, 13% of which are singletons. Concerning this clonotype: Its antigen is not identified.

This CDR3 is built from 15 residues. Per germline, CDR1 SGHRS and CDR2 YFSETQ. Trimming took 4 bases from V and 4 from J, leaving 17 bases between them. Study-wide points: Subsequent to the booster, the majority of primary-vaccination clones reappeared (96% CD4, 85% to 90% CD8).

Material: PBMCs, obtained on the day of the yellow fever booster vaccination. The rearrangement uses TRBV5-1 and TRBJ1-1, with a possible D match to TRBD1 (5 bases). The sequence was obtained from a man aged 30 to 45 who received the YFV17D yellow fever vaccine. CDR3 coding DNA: TGCGCCAGCAGCCTCTTGGGGGACCTGGGCACTGAAGCTTTCTTT. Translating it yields CASSLLGDLGTEAFF.